This T cell receptor beta chain comes out of a study of cytomegalovirus exposure and HLA in healthy donors. General study results and limits: Researchers counted around 180 TCR beta chains as cytomegalovirus-associated.

Germline values: CDR1 SEHNR, CDR2 FQNEAQ (reference sequence). This CDR3 is 15 amino acids long. Trimming took 5 bases from V and 4 from J; bases not matched to a gene: 6. On this clone itself: What it recognizes is unknown.

Generated by immunoSEQ multiplex PCR, the TCRdb table keeps only in-frame clones and is missing some. Here the sample spans fewer than 200,000 clones, approximately 96% being singletons. The V call is TRBV7-9, the J call TRBJ1-5, with 9 bases that match TRBD1. Sample: PBMCs. The TCR comes from a woman younger than 30 in good health and CMV-seronegative. CDR3 region: CASSAATGGNQPQHF. CDR3 bases: TGTGCCAGCAGCGCTGCGACAGGGGGAAATCAGCCCCAGCATTTT. The full variable domain, rest sourced from reference TRBV7-9 and TRBJ1-5, is DTGVSQNPRHKITKRGQNVTFRCDPISEHNRLYWYRQTLGQGPEFLTYFQNEAQLEKSRLLSDRFSAERPKGSFSTLEIQRTEQGDSAMYLCASSAATGGNQPQHFGDGTRLSIL.